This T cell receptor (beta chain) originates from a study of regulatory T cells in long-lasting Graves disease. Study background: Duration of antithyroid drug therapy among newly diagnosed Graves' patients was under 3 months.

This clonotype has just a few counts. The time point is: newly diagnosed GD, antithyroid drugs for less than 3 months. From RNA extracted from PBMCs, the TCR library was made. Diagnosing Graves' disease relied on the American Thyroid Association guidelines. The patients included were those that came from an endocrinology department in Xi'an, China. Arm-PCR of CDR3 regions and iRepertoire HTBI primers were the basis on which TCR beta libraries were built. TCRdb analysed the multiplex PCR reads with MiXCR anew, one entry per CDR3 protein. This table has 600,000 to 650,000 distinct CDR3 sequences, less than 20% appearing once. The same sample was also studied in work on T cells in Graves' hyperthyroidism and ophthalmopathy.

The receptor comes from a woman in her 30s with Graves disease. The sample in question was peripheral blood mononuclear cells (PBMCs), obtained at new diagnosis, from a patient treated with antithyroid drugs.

CDR3 bases: TGTGCCAGACCCCCACGACGGGGCGGCCCCGACCCCTACGAGCAGTACTTC. It specifies CARPPRRGGPDPYEQYF. The chain couples TRBV19 to TRBJ2-7; either TRBD1 or TRBD2 may supply D (5 bases each). This CDR3 is built from 17 residues. V dropped 9 bases and J dropped 2 bases, with 26 bases sitting between them. Germline V CDR1 and CDR2: LNHDA, SQIVND (reference sequence). The whole variable domain, filled in from reference TRBV19 and TRBJ2-7, reads DGGITQSPKYLFRKEGQNVTLSCEQNLNHDAMYWYRQDPGQGLRLIYYSQIVNDFQKGDIAEGYSVSREKKESFPLTVTSAQKNPTAFYLCARPPRRGGPDPYEQYFGPGTRLTVT.